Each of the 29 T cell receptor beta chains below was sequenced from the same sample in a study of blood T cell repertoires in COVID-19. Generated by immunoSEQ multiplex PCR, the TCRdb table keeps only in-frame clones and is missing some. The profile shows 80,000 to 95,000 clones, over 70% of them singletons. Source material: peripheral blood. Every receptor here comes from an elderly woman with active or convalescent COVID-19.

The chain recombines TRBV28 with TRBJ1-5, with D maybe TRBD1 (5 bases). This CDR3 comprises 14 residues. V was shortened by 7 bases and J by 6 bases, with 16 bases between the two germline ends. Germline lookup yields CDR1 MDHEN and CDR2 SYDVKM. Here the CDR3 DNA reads TGTGCCAGCACCCCAGGCGGGGGTGGTCAGCCCCAGCATTTT. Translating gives CASTPGGGGQPQHF.

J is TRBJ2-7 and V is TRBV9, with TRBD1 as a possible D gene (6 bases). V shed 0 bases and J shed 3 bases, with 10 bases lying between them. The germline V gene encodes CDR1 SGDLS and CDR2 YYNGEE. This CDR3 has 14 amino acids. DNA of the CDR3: TGTGCCAGCAGCGTAGGGGGGCAGCTCTACGAGCAGTACTTC. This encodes CASSVGGQLYEQYF.

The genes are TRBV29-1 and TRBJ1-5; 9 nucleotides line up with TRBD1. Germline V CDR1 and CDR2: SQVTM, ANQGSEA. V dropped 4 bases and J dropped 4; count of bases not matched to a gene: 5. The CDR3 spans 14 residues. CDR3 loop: CSVGDRANNQPQHF. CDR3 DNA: TGCAGCGTTGGGGACAGGGCAAATAATCAGCCCCAGCATTTT.

CDR3 protein: CASTRSLSYEQYF. CDR3 in DNA: TGTGCCAGCACGAGAAGCTTATCCTACGAGCAGTACTTC. V usage is TRBV6-5 and J usage is TRBJ2-7, with D unclear. The germline V gene encodes CDR1 MNHEY and CDR2 SVGAGI. Deletions cut 7 bases from V and 1 base from J, with 11 bases between. The CDR3 has 13 amino acids.

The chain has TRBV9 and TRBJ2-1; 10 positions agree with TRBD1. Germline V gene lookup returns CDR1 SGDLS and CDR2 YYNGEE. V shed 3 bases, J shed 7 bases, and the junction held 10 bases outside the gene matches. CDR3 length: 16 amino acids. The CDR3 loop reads CASSASRDRGWNEQFF. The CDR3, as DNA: TGTGCCAGCAGCGCGAGCCGGGACAGGGGATGGAATGAGCAGTTCTTC.

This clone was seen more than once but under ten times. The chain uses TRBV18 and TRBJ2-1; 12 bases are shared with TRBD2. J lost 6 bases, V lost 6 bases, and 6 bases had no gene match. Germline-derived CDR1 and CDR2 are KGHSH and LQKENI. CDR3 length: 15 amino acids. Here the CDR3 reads CASSPTSGSSNEQFF. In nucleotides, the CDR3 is TGTGCCAGCTCCCCGACTAGCGGGAGCTCCAATGAGCAGTTCTTC.

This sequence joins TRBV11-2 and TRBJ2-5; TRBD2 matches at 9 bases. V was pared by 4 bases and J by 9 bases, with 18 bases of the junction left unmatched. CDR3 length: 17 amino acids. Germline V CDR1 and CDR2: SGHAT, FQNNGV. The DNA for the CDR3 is TGTGCCAGCAGCTCCTCCGGGACTAGCCTCCTTCCCGGCTCCCAGTACTTC. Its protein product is CASSSSGTSLLPGSQYF. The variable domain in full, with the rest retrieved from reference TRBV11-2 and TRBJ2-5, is EAGVAQSPRYKIIEKRQSVAFWCNPISGHATLYWYQQILGQGPKLLIQFQNNGVVDDSQLPKDRFSAERLKGVDSTLKIQPAKLEDSAVYLCASSSSGTSLLPGSQYFGPGTRLLVL.

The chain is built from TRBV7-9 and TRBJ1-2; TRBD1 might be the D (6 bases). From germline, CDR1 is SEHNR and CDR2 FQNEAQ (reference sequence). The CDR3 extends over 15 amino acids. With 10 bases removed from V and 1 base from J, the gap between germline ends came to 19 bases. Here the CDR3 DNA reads TGTGCCATTGCTCGGCCTACAGGGATTAACTATGGCTACACCTTC. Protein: CAIARPTGINYGYTF.

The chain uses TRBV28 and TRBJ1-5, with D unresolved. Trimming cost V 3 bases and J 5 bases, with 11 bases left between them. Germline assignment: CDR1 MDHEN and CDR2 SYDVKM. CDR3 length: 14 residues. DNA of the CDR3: TGTGCCAGCAGTTTGCGGACGGGATATCAGCCCCAGCATTTT. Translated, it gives CASSLRTGYQPQHF.

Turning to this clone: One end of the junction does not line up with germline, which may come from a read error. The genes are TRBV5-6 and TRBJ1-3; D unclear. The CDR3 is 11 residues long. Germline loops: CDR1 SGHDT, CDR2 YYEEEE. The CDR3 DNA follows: TGTGCCAGCAGCTTAAGATCGGAGTATCACTTT. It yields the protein CASSLRSEYHF.

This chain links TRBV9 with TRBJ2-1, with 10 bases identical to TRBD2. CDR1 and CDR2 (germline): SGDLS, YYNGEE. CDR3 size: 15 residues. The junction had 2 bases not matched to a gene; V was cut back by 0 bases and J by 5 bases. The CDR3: CASSVGAGGDNEQFF. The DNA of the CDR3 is TGTGCCAGCAGCGTAGGAGCGGGGGGGGACAATGAGCAGTTCTTC. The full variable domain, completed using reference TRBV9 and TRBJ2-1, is DSGVTQTPKHLITATGQRVTLRCSPRSGDLSVYWYQQSLDQGLQFLIQYYNGEERAKGNILERFSAQQFPDLHSELNLSSLELGDSALYFCASSVGAGGDNEQFFGPGTRLTVL.

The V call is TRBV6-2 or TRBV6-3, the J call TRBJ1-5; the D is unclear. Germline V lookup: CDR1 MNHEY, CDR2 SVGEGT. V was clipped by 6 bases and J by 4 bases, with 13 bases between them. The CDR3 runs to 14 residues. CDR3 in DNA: TGTGCCAGCAGCCCCTTACTGCCAAATCAGCCCCAGCATTTT. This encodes CASSPLLPNQPQHF.

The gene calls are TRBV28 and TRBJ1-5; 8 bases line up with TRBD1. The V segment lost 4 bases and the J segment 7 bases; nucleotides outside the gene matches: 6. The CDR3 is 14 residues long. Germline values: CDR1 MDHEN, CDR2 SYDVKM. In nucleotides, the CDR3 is TGTGCCAGCAGTTCGACAGGGGTAAGGCAGCCCCAGCATTTT. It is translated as CASSSTGVRQPQHF.

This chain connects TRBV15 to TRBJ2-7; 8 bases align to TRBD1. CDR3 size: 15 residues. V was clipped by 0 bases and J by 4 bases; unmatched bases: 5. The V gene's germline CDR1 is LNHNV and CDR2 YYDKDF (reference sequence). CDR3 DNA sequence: TGTGCCACCAGCAGAGATTACGACAGGGGATACGAGCAGTACTTC. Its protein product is CATSRDYDRGYEQYF.

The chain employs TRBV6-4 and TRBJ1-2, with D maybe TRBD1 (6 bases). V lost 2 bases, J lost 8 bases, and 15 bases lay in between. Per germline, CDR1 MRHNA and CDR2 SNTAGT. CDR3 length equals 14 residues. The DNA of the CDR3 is TGTGCCAGCAGTGACCAAGGGGGATCGGGAGGCTACACCTTC. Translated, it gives CASSDQGGSGGYTF.

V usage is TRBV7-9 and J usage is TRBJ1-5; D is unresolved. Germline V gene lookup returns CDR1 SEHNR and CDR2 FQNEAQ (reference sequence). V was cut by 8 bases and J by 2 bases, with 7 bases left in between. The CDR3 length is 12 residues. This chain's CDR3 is CASRQGNQPQHF. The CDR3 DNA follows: TGTGCCAGCCGCCAGGGCAATCAGCCCCAGCATTTT.

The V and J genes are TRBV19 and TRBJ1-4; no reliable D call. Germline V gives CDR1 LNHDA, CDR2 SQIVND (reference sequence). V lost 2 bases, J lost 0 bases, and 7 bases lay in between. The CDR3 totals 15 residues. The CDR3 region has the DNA TGTGCCAGTAGTATATACAGCACAACTAATGAAAAACTGTTTTTT. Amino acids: CASSIYSTTNEKLFF. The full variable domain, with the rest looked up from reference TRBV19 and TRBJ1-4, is DGGITQSPKYLFRKEGQNVTLSCEQNLNHDAMYWYRQDPGQGLRLIYYSQIVNDFQKGDIAEGYSVSREKKESFPLTVTSAQKNPTAFYLCASSIYSTTNEKLFFGSGTQLSVL.

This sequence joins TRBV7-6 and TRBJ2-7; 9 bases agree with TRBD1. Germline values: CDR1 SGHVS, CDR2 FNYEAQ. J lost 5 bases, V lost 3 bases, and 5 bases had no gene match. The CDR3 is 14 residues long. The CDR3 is CASSLDRGSDEQYF. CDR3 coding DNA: TGTGCCAGCAGCTTGGACAGGGGTTCCGACGAGCAGTACTTC.

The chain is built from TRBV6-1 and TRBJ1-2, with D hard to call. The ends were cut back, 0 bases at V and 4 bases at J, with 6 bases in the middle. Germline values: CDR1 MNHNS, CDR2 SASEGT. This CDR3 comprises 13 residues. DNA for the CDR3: TGTGCCAGCAGTGAAGCCGGTATCTATGGCTACACCTTC. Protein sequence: CASSEAGIYGYTF.

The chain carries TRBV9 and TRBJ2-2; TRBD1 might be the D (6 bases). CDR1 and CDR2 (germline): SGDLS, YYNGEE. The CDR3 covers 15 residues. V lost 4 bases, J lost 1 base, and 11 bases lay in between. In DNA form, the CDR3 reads TGTGCCAGCAGCCCTCGAGGGGGGAACACCGGGGAGCTGTTTTTT. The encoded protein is CASSPRGGNTGELFF.

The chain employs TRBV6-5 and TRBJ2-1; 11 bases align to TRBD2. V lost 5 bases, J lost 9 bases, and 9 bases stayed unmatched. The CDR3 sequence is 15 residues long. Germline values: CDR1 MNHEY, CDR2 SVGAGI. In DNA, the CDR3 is TGTGCCAGCAGTATCCTAGCGGGAGGAGGGGTTGAGCAGTTCTTC. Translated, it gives CASSILAGGGVEQFF.

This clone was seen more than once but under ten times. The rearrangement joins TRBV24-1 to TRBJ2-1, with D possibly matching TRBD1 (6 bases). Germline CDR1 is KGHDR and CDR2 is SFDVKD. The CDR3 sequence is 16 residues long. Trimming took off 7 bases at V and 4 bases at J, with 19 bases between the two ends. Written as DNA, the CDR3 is TGTGCCACCAGGGGATCCCGGGGCAGGGGTTACAATGAGCAGTTCTTC. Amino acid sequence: CATRGSRGRGYNEQFF.

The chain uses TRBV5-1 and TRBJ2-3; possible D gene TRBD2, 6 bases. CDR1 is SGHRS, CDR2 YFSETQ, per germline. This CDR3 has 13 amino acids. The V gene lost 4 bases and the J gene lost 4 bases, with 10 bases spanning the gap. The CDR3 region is CASSRLVADTQYF. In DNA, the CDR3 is TGCGCCAGCAGCAGACTAGTGGCAGATACGCAGTATTTT.

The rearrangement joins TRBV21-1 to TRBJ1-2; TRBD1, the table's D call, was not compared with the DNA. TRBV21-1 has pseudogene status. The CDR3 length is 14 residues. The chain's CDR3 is CASSKAQPQCGYTF. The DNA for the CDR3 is TGTGCCAGCAGCAAAGCACAGCCCCAGTGCGGCTACACCTTC.

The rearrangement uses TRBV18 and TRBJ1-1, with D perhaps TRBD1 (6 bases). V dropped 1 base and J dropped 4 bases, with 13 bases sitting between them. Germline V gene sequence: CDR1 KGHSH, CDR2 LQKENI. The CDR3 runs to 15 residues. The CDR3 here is CASSPRTVRGTEAFF. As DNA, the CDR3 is TGTGCCAGCTCACCACGGACAGTTCGGGGCACTGAAGCTTTCTTT. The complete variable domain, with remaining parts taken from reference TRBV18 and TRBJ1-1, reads NAGVMQNPRHLVRRRGQEARLRCSPMKGHSHVYWYRQLPEEGLKFMVYLQKENIIDESGMPKERFSAEFPKEGPSILRIQQVVRGDSAAYFCASSPRTVRGTEAFFGQGTRLTVV.

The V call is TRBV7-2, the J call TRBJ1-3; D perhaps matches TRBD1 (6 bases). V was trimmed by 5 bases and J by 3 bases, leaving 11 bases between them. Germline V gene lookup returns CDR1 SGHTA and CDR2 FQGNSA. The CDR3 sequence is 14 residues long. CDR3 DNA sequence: TGTGCCAGCAGCCCTAGGACAGTTGGAAACACCATATATTTT. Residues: CASSPRTVGNTIYF.

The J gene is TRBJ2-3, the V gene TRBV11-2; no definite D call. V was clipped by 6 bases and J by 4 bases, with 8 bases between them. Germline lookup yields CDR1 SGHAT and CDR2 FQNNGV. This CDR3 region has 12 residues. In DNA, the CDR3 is TGTGCCAGCAGGCGTGATCCAGATACGCAGTATTTT. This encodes CASRRDPDTQYF. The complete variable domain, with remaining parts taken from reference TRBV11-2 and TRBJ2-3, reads EAGVAQSPRYKIIEKRQSVAFWCNPISGHATLYWYQQILGQGPKLLIQFQNNGVVDDSQLPKDRFSAERLKGVDSTLKIQPAKLEDSAVYLCASRRDPDTQYFGPGTRLTVL.

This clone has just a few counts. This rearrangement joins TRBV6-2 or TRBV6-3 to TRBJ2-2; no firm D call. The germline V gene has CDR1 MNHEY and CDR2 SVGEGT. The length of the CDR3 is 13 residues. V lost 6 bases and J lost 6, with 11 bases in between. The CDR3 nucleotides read TGTGCCAGCAGCCGCAGTAACCCCGGGGAGCTGTTTTTT. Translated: CASSRSNPGELFF.

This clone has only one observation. The CDR3 nucleotides read TGCGCCAGCAGCTTCACAGCGGGGGTATGGGAGACCCAGTACTTC. Encoded protein: CASSFTAGVWETQYF. The rearrangement joins TRBV5-1 to TRBJ2-5, with 8 positions matching TRBD2. There are 15 residues in the CDR3. After removal of 2 bases from V and 5 bases from J, the junction contained 8 bases not matched to a gene. Germline CDR1 SGHRS, CDR2 YFSETQ.